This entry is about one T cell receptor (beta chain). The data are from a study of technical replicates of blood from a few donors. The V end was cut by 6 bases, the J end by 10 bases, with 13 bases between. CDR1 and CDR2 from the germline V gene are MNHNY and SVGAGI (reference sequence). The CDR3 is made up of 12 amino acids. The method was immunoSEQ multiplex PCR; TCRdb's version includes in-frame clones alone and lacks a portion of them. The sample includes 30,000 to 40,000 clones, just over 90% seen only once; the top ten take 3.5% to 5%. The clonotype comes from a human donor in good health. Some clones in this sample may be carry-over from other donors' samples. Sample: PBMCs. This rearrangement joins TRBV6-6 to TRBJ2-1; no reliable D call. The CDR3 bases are TGTGCCAGCAGCCCGCACTCACGGGAGCAGTTCTTC. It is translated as CASSPHSREQFF.